This T cell receptor beta chain was sequenced for a study of blood T cell repertoires in COVID-19. In the study overall: Both acute and convalescent COVID-19 samples were obtained from the United States, Italy and Spain. In each case, the material was cDNA or gDNA derived from T cells, B-cell-depleted T cells, or PBMCs.

Assay used: immunoSEQ multiplex PCR; TCRdb lists only in-frame clones, some missing. The sample yields roughly 340,000 clones, 70% to 90% seen once. With V trimmed by 2 bases and J by 3 bases, 2 bases remained unmatched. Germline values: CDR1 MNHNY, CDR2 SVGAGI (reference sequence). The CDR3 has 14 residues. Sequences were obtained from peripheral blood. The chain is built from TRBV6-6 and TRBJ2-3; 7 nucleotides line up with TRBD1. The sequence derives from a woman in her thirties with COVID-19, enrolled during active disease. In nucleotides, the CDR3 is TGTGCCAGCAGTTACGGACAGGCGACAGATACGCAGTATTTT. Its translation is CASSYGQATDTQYF.